Listed below are T cell receptor beta chains from one sample, sequenced in a study of siplizumab effects on memory and regulatory T cells. This table comes from immunoSEQ multiplex PCR, and its TCRdb copy is limited to in-frame clones, with some not included. The data hold about 50,000 clones, with roughly 90% observed a single time. Material for sequencing was naive CD8+ T cells sorted from blood. These receptors originate from a human donor in good health. The CDR3 runs from the conserved cysteine through the conserved F or W.

CDR3	J	V
CASSRASSRETQYF	TRBJ2-5	TRBV7-7
CASSLWVGEGIFYEQYF	TRBJ2-7	TRBV11-2
CAITGDTGELFF	TRBJ2-2	TRBV19
CASSIVSSYNEQFF	TRBJ2-1	TRBV19
CASREGGLAGSWSYNEQFF	TRBJ2-1	TRBV5-1
CSVWVSGGFAQYF	TRBJ2-3	TRBV29-1
CASSLGVGRDTEAFF	TRBJ1-1	TRBV5-1
CASSFPEGGAGGYTF	TRBJ1-2	TRBV6-6
CASSRNRVGGNQPQHF	TRBJ1-5	TRBV7-8
CASSPPGGSEAFF	TRBJ1-1	TRBV19
CASVNRDRGPGTEVFF	TRBJ1-1	TRBV19
CASSYMNTEAFF	TRBJ1-1	TRBV2
CASSPRGQVYVTDTQYF	TRBJ2-3	TRBV14
CASSQDQFQYTEAFF	TRBJ1-1	TRBV4-1
CASSESRQGWTEAFF	TRBJ1-1	TRBV25-1
CATGGPNTGELFF	TRBJ2-2	TRBV12-5
CASSFGPGQSSYNSPLHF	TRBJ1-6	TRBV5-4
CASSADYPNLRELFF	TRBJ2-2	TRBV9
CASSPGETQYF	TRBJ2-5	TRBV18
CASSPGTMHSYEQYF	TRBJ2-7	TRBV7-6
CAWTQERDFNQPQHF	TRBJ1-5	TRBV30
CSVGPRGRQETQYF	TRBJ2-5	TRBV29-1
CASSQDRREQYF	TRBJ2-7	TRBV4-1
CAISESNEQYF	TRBJ2-7	TRBV10-3
CASSLVPGQGYDEQFF	TRBJ2-1	TRBV7-6
CASSPKKGGYTF	TRBJ1-2	TRBV2
CASSIRTDEAFF	TRBJ1-1	TRBV19
CASSSPGQAPETQYF	TRBJ2-5	TRBV5-8
CASSLGTGVSNEQFF	TRBJ2-1	TRBV7-9
CASRKLSRNTEAFF	TRBJ1-1	TRBV7-9
CASSYSADEQYF	TRBJ2-7	TRBV6-5
CASRGRGGEATEAFF	TRBJ1-1	TRBV2
CASSDLLTGGTSWVWQYF	TRBJ2-7	TRBV2
CASSLGDEAFF	TRBJ1-1	TRBV11-2
CASSDPGHSEQFF	TRBJ2-1	TRBV2
CASGTGGNEQYF	TRBJ2-7	TRBV19
CASSLRGNMNTEAFF	TRBJ1-1	TRBV5-8
CASSFTGTYEQYF	TRBJ2-7	TRBV27
CASSLSTGTKGDTQYF	TRBJ2-3	TRBV5-1
CASSVYGTGDTEAFF	TRBJ1-1	TRBV9
CVSSGTEFYEQYF	TRBJ2-7	TRBV6-1
CASSWSVSYEQYF	TRBJ2-7	TRBV27
CASSMIDLARNEQFF	TRBJ2-1	TRBV19
CASSSSHRNNEQFF	TRBJ2-1	TRBV13
CAISESAEKEPYGYTF	TRBJ1-2	TRBV10-3
CASSLSLTYEQYF	TRBJ2-7	TRBV5-6
CASSFGGGAYEQYF	TRBJ2-7	TRBV5-5
CASSPGLAANQETQYF	TRBJ2-5	TRBV27
CASSQERGTDEAFF	TRBJ1-1	TRBV4-1